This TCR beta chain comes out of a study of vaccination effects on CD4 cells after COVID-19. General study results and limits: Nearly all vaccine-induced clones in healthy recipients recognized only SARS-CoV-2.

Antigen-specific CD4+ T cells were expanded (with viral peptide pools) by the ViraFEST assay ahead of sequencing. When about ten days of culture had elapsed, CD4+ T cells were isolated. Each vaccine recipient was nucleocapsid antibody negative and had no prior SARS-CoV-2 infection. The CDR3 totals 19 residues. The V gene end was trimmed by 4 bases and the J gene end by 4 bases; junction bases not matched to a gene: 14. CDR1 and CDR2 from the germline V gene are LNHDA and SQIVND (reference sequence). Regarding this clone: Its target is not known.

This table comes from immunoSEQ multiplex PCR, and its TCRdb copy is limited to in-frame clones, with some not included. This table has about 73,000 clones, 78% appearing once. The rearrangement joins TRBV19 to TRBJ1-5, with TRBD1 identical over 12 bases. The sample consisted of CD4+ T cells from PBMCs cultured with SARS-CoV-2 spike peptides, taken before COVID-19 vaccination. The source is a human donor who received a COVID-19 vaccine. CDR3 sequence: CASSRKPGQGALGNQPQHF. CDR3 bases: TGTGCCAGTAGTAGAAAACCGGGACAGGGGGCGCTAGGGAATCAGCCCCAGCATTTT.